This T cell receptor (beta chain) was documented in a study of blood T cells in healthy people across ages. Findings and limits, study-wide: With donor CMV status unknown, expanded clonotype changes were possibly confounded. PBMC samples, being unsorted, prevented any conclusive comparison of naive and antigen-experienced cells.

V was cut by 0 bases and J by 2 bases, with 8 bases left in between. Germline lookup yields CDR1 DFQATT and CDR2 SNEGSKA (reference sequence). The CDR3 length is 14 residues. A second PCR, run for about 6 to 12 cycles, used a sample-barcoded 5' primer plus a J-beta primer mix. TCRdb reprocessed the 5' RACE reads with MiXCR, giving one entry per CDR3 protein. The table has over 1.5 million distinct CDR3 sequences, just under 50% seen once. Concerning this clonotype: What it binds is not known.

Every sample gave at least 5 micrograms of total RNA when it was extracted. The chain recombines TRBV20-1 with TRBJ2-1; no reliable D call. The sequencing input was blood. The receptor was isolated from a woman between 35 and 50 years old in good health. CDR3 DNA: TGCAGTGCTAGAGACCGGCTAGCCTACAATGAGCAGTTCTTC. It specifies CSARDRLAYNEQFF.